In its sample, the clone carrying this T cell receptor (beta chain) was seen once. This entry belongs to a study of blood T cells in healthy people across ages. The germline CDR1 and CDR2 sequences are ENHRY and SYGVKD. This CDR3 has 16 residues. V was shortened by 3 bases and J by 4 bases, with 19 bases between the two germline ends. Primed by a sample-barcoded 5' primer and a J-beta primer mix, a second PCR proceeded for roughly 6 to 12 cycles. TCRdb itself ran the 5' RACE reads through MiXCR, one entry per CDR3 protein. The data hold some 1,800,000 distinct CDR3 sequences, with about two fifths observed a single time.

V gene TRBV10-3 combines with J gene TRBJ2-7; D perhaps matches TRBD1 (6 bases). The receptor's source is a human donor in good health. The sample taken for sequencing was blood. Here the CDR3 reads CAISEGTRSPAYEQYF. In DNA, the CDR3 is TGTGCCATCAGTGAAGGGACAAGGTCTCCTGCATACGAGCAGTACTTC.